This T cell receptor (beta chain) comes out of a study of beta chain features in type 1 diabetes. Findings of the study overall: Junctions at VDJ sites from type 1 diabetes patients had fewer insertions and more deletions. Relative to healthy donors, patients appeared to have naive, central memory and Treg TCRB repertoires that were more similar. Cells that show high TCR expression could be over-represented by cDNA sequencing. TCRB CDR3s were moderately but significantly shorter in Type 1 diabetes patients in all four CD4+ subsets.

Sequenced material consisted of expressed TCRB transcripts (all of the isolated RNA was reverse transcribed). Profiling relied on immunoSEQ multiplex PCR, and the TCRdb table lists in-frame clones only, not all of them. Of 95,000 to 150,000 clones in the sample, about a sixth were seen once. The junction had 6 bases not matched to a gene; V was cut back by 9 bases and J by 0 bases. The germline CDR1 and CDR2 sequences are SGHRS and YFSETQ. This CDR3 is 14 amino acids long. Using CD45RO/CCR7/CD25/CD127/CD95/CD27, CD4+ naive, central memory, regulatory and stem cell-like memory cells were sorted. With respect to this clone: The antigen remains unidentified.

V gene TRBV5-1 combines with J gene TRBJ2-3; 8 nucleotides agree with TRBD2. Sequencing was done on a sample of central memory CD4+ T cells from blood. The receptor was derived from a man aged 25 to 40 with type 1 diabetes. The CDR3 coding sequence is TGCGCCACAAGCGCGGGGGGAAGCACAGATACGCAGTATTTT. Protein: CATSAGGSTDTQYF.